The sample holds many counts of the clone carrying this T cell receptor (beta chain). Its antigen is still unknown. This entry is derived from a study of T cell repertoires in cytomegalovirus infection. Looking at the study overall: Both CMV infection and a matching HLA type were indicated by public TCR beta signatures.

Germline CDR1 MNHNS, CDR2 SASEGT. The CDR3 is 13 amino acids. Trimming took 4 bases from V and 3 from J, leaving 10 bases between them. TCRdb reprocessed the reads with MiXCR, giving one entry per CDR3 protein. The table has about 920,000 distinct CDR3 sequences, approximately 31% seen once. The sequencing used cultured CD8+ T cells from PBMCs, collected from culture after CMV antigen stimulation. This clonotype was obtained from a human donor in good health (CMV status not recorded). Some clones in this sample may be carry-over from other donors' samples. V gene TRBV6-1 combines with J gene TRBJ2-7; the D gene is possibly TRBD1 (6 bases). The DNA of the CDR3 is TGTGCCAGCAGTGCAAGGACAGTCTACGAGCAGTACGTC. This sequence encodes CASSARTVYEQYV.